This T cell receptor beta chain was observed in a study of molecular identifiers for immune sequencing clone quantification. Study-level background: With replicates, the RNA of about 20,000 or 100,000 naive CD8 cells was split five ways and four were sequenced. Study outcomes and limitations: The study reportedly detected spiked Jurkat TCR RNA from one cell among some 940,000 naive cells. It was shown that clones above 20 RNA copies held over 97% of effector molecules, but under 1% in naive cells.

Per germline, CDR1 PRHDT and CDR2 FYEKMQ (reference sequence). The CDR3 contains 18 residues. On this clonotype: Its antigen remains unknown. With a much larger clone just one base away, this may be a read error.

Bulk TCR library preparation followed previously described methods with listed TCR primers. TCRdb fed the PCR reads into MiXCR, producing one record per CDR3 protein. The data show approximately 59,000 distinct CDR3 sequences, approximately 17% seen once. This sequence joins TRBV13 and TRBJ2-7; TRBD2 agrees at 11 bases. This clonotype originated in a human donor in good health. Some libraries in this study had Jurkat cell RNA spiked in. Sample: naive CD8+ T cells from blood, with Jurkat cell RNA spiked in. Specified subset: FACS-sorted CD8+CD4-CCR7+CD45RA+ naive T cells. CDR3 nucleotide sequence: TGTGCCAGCAGCTCCTCAACTGAAGGACTAGCGGGTCTCTACGAGCTGTACTTC. Encoded protein: CASSSSTEGLAGLYELYF. Together with reference TRBV13 and TRBJ2-7, the CDR3 gives the full variable domain: AAGVIQSPRHLIKEKRETATLKCYPIPRHDTVYWYQQGPGQDPQFLISFYEKMQSDKGSIPDRFSAQQFSDYHSELNMSSLELGDSALYFCASSSSTEGLAGLYELYFGPGTRLTVT.